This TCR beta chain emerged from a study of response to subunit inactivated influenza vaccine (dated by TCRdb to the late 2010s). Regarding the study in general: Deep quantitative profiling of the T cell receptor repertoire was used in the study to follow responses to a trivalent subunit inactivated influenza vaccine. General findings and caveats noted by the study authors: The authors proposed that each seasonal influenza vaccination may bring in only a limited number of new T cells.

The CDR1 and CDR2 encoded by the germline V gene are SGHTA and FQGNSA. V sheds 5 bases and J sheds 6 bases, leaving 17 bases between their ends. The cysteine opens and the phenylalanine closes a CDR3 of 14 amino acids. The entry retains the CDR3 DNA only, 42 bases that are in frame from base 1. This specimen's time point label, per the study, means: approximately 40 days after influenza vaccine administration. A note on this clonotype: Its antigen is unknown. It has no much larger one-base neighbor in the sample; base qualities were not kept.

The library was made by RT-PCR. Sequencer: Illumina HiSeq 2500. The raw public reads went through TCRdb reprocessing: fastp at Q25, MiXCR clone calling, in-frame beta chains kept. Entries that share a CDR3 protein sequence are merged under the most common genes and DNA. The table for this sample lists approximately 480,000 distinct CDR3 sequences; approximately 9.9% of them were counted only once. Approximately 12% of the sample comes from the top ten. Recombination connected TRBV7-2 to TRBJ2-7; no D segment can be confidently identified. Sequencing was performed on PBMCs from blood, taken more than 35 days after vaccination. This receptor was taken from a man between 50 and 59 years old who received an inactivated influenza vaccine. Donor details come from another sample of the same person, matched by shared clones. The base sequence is TGTGCCAGCAGCCCCGGGCCCACTCAGTCCGAGCAGTACTTC. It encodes CASSPGPTQSEQYF.